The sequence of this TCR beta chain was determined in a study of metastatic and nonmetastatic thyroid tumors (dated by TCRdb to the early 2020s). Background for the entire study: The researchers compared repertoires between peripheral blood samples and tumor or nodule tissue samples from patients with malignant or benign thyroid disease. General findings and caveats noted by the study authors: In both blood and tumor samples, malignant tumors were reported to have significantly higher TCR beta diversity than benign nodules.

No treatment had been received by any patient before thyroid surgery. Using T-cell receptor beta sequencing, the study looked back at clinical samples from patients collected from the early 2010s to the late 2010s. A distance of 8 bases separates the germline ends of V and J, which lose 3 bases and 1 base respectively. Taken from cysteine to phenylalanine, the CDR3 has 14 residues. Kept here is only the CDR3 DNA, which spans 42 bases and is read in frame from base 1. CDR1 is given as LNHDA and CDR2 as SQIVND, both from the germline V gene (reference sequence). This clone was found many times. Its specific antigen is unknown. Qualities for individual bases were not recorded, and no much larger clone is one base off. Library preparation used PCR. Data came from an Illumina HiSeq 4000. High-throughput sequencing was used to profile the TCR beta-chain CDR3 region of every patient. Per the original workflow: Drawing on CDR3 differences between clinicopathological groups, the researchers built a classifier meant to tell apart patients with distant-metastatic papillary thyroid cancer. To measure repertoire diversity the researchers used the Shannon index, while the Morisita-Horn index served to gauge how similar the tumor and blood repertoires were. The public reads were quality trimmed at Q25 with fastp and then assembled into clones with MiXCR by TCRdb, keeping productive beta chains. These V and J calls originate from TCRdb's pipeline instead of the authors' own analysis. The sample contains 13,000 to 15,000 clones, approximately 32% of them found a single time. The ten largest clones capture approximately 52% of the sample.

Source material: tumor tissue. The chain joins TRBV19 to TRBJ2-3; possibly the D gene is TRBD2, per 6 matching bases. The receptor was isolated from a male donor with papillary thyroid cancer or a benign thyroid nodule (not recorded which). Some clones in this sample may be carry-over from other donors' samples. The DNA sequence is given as TGTGCCAGTAGTATGTGGGGGGGCACAGATACGCAGTATTTT. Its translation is CASSMWGGTDTQYF.